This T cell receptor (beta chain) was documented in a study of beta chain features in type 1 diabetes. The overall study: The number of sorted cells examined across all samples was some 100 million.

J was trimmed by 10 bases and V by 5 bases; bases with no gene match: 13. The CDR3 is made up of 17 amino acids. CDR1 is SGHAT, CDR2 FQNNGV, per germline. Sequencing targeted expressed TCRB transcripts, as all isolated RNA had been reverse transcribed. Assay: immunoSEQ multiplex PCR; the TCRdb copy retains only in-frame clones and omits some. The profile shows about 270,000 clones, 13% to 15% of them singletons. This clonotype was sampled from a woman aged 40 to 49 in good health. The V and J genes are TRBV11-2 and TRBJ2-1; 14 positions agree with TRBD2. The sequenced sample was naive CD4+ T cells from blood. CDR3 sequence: CASSRTSGLAGEVEQFF. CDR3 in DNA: TGTGCCAGCAGCCGTACCTCGGGACTAGCGGGGGAGGTGGAGCAGTTCTTC. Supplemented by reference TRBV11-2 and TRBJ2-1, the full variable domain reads EAGVAQSPRYKIIEKRQSVAFWCNPISGHATLYWYQQILGQGPKLLIQFQNNGVVDDSQLPKDRFSAERLKGVDSTLKIQPAKLEDSAVYLCASSRTSGLAGEVEQFFGPGTRLTVL.